This T cell receptor (beta chain) emerged from a study of T-cell reconstitution after alpha-beta-depleted transplantation in children. Deletions cut 5 bases from V and 5 bases from J, with 6 bases between. The CDR3 sequence is 11 residues long. In this sample, this clonotype turned up a few times. The antigen is not known. Overall study findings and caveats: Newly generated T cells supplied most T-cell counts and diversity one year post-transplant. At around two months after transplant, the alpha-beta T cells were reportedly derived from several hundred expanded clones that came from non-depleted graft cells. Day-60 TCRbeta diversity that was high in some patients was derived from surviving recipient T cells and thymic progenitors.

Unique molecular identifiers were incorporated when the TCRbeta library was constructed. Via MiXCR, TCRdb re-called the PCR reads, giving one row per CDR3 protein. The repertoire holds about 1,000,000 distinct CDR3 sequences, with 25% to 30% as singletons. The sequence was obtained from a boy in the first two years of life who had a stem cell transplant for SCID, so the T cells may come from the graft donor. The V call is TRBV12-3 or TRBV12-4, the J call TRBJ2-5, with D hard to call. Sequencing used PBMCs, mostly from graft donor cells, obtained 360 days after TCRalphabeta/CD19-depleted stem cell transplant. The CDR3 is CASSRVETQYF. DNA of the CDR3: TGTGCCAGCAGTCGTGTGGAGACCCAGTACTTC.